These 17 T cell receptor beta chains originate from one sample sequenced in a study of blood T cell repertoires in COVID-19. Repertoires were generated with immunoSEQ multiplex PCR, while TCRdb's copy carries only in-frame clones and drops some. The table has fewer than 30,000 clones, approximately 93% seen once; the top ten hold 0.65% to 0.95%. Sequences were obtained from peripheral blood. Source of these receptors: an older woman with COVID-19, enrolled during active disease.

The CDR3, as DNA: TGTGCCATCAGGGAACAGGGGACTAATGAGCAGTTCTTC. Translating gives CAIREQGTNEQFF. The gene calls are TRBV10-3 and TRBJ2-1, with D possibly TRBD1 on 7 matching bases. Germline V CDR1 and CDR2: ENHRY, SYGVKD. There are 13 residues in the CDR3. The V and J ends lost 6 bases and 7 bases respectively, with 13 bases between them.

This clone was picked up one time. Here the CDR3 DNA reads TGTGCCAGCAGCGTAGGAGTTGGGGTGAGCGGGAGTGACGGGGAGCTGTTTTTT. Translating gives CASSVGVGVSGSDGELFF. The chain links TRBV9 to TRBJ2-2; the match to TRBD2 covers 8 bases. V shed 0 bases and J 7 bases; nucleotides not matched to a gene: 14. Germline CDR1 and CDR2: SGDLS and YYNGEE. CDR3 length equals 18 residues.

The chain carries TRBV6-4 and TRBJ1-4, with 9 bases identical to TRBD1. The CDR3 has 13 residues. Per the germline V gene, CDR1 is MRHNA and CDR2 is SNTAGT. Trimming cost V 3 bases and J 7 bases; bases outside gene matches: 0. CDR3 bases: TGTGCCAGCAGTGAGACAGGGGGTGAAAAACTGTTTTTT. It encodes CASSETGGEKLFF.

The CDR3 nucleotides read TGTGCCAGCAGCTTTCCGACAGGGGATTCACCCCTCCACTTT. This translates into CASSFPTGDSPLHF. The gene calls are TRBV7-8 and TRBJ1-6; 8 bases agree with TRBD1. The CDR3 has 14 residues. Looked up from germline, CDR1 is SGHVS and CDR2 is FQNEAQ. The junction had 3 bases not matched to a gene; V was cut back by 3 bases and J by 8 bases.

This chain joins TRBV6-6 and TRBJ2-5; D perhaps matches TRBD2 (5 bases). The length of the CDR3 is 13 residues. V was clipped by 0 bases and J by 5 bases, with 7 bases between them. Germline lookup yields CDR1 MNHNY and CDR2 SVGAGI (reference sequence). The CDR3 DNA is TGTGCCAGCAGTTACTCGACGGGGGAGACCCAGTACTTC. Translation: CASSYSTGETQYF.

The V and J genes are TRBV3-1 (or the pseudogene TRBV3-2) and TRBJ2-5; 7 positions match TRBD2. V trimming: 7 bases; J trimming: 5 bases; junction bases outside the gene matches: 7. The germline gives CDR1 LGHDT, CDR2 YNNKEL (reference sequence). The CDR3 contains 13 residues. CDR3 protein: CASNHLAEETQYF. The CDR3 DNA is TGTGCCAGCAACCACCTAGCGGAGGAGACCCAGTACTTC.

DNA for the CDR3: TGTGCCCGCCGGGACAGGGGACACCCCTGCGGCTATGGCTACACCTTC. Translating gives CARRDRGHPCGYGYTF. The chain carries TRBV3-1 (or the pseudogene TRBV3-2) and TRBJ1-2, with 10 nucleotides matching TRBD1. J gave up 4 bases and V 11 bases, and 16 bases lay outside the gene matches. This CDR3 has 16 amino acids. CDR1 and CDR2 (germline): LGHDT, YNNKEL (reference sequence).

CDR3 sequence: CASSQDGRADTQYF. The CDR3, as DNA: TGCGCCAGCAGCCAAGACGGGAGAGCAGATACGCAGTATTTT. The gene calls are TRBV4-3 and TRBJ2-3, with D perhaps TRBD2 (6 bases). V shed 0 bases and J shed 4 bases, with 8 bases lying between them. The CDR3 is 14 amino acids. CDR1 is LGHNA and CDR2 is YSLEER in the germline V gene.

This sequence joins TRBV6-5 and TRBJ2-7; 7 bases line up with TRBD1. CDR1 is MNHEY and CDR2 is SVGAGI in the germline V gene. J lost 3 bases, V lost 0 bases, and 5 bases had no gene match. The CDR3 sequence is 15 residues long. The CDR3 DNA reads TGTGCCAGCAGTTACTCCGGGGACAGCCGCTACGAGCAGTACTTC. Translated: CASSYSGDSRYEQYF.

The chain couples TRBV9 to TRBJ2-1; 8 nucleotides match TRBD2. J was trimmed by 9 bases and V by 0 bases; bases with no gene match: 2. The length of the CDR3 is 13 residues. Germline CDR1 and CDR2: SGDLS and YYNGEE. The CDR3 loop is CASSVVAGGEQFF. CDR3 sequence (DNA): TGTGCCAGCAGCGTAGTCGCGGGAGGTGAGCAGTTCTTC.

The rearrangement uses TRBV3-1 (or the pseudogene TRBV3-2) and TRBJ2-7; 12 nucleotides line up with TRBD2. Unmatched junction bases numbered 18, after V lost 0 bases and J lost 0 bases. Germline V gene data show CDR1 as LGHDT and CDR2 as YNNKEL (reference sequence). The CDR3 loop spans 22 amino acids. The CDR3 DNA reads TGTGCCAGCAGCCAAGAGGATTTTGTCTGGTCTAGCGGGAGGGGCAGCTCCTACGAGCAGTACTTC. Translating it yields CASSQEDFVWSSGRGSSYEQYF.

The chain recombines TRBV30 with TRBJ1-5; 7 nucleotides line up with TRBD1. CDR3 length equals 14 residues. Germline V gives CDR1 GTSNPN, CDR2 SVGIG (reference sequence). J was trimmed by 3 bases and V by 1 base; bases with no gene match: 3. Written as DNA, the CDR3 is TGTGCCTGGAGTGCAGGGGGAAACAATCAGCCCCAGCATTTT. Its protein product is CAWSAGGNNQPQHF. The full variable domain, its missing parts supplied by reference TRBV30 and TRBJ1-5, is SQTIHQWPATLVQPVGSPLSLECTVEGTSNPNLYWYRQAAGRGLQLLFYSVGIGQISSEVPQNLSASRPQDRQFILSSKKLLLSDSGFYLCAWSAGGNNQPQHFGDGTRLSIL.

In nucleotides, the CDR3 is TGTGCCAGCAGCTTAGTGGGAGGGACGGCGGATACGCAGTATTTT. It translates to CASSLVGGTADTQYF. The gene calls are TRBV7-3 and TRBJ2-3; 7 bases are a match to TRBD2. The CDR3 is 15 amino acids. The J segment lost 6 bases and the V segment lost 2 bases, leaving 8 bases of the junction unmatched. Germline loops: CDR1 SGHTA, CDR2 FQGTGA.

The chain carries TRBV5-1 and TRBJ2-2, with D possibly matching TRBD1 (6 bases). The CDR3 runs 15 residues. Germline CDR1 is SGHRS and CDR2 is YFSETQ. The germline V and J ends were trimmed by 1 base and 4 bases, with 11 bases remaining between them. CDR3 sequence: CASSLLDSSTGELFF. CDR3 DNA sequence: TGCGCCAGCAGCTTGTTGGACAGCTCCACCGGGGAGCTGTTTTTT.

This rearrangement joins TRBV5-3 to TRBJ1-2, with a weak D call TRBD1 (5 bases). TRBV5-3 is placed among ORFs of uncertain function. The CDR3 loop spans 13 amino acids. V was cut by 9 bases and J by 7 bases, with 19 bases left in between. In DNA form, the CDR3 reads TGTGCCATCCCGACCGGGGGGATCAGTGGCTACACCTTC. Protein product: CAIPTGGISGYTF.

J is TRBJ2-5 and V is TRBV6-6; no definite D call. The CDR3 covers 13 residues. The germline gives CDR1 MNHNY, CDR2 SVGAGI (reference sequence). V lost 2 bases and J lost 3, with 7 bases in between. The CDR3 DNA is TGTGCCAGCAGTTACAAGGAGAAAGAGACCCAGTACTTC. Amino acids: CASSYKEKETQYF.

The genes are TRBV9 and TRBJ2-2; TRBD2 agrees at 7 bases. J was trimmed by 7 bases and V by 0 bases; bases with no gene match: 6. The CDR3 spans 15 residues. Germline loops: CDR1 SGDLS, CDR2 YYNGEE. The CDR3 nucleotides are TGTGCCAGCAGCGTAGACCCGGGAGGTGTCGGGGAGCTGTTTTTT. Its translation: CASSVDPGGVGELFF.